This TCR beta chain appears in the sequencing data of a study of CD8+ T cells in alopecia areata. Notes on the study in general: The study also sequences resident alphabeta T cells of normal skin in scalp samples. Against the mouse data, patients shared TCRs less clearly, possibly for HLA reasons.

Per the germline V gene, CDR1 is GTSNPN and CDR2 is SVGIG (reference sequence). The CDR3 totals 15 residues. V lost 2 bases to trimming and J lost 6 bases; unmatched junction nucleotides: 12. The table lists this clone with a few counts. Its antigen is not identified. Sequencing relied on a cDNA template that was reverse transcribed from extracted RNA. Here immunoSEQ multiplex PCR was the method, and the copy in TCRdb shows in-frame clones only, minus some. The data show fewer than 110,000 clones, around 59% seen once. The sequence came from a human donor in good health. This chain connects TRBV30 to TRBJ1-1; 7 bases map to TRBD1. What was sequenced was CD4+ T cells sorted from blood. CDR3 residues: CAWSPLTGRSAEAFF. The CDR3 DNA sequence: TGTGCCTGGAGTCCTCTGACAGGGCGAAGCGCTGAAGCTTTCTTT.